These 5 T cell receptor beta chains were all obtained from the same sample, sequenced in a study of radiotherapy plus CTLA-4 blockade in lung cancer (dated by TCRdb to 2016 to 2018). Library method: the immunoSEQ multiplex PCR assay. TCRdb's version of the immuneACCESS table is confined to in-frame rearrangements and falls short of the full clone set. An unresolved V gene accounts for under half of the shortfall where checked; the remainder is of unknown origin. This sample has some 94,000 clones in its table, and approximately 78% of those were observed once. Roughly 25% of the sample goes to the ten largest clones. Sequenced here: peripheral blood, sampled from a patient treated with radiotherapy plus ipilimumab. These receptor sequences come from a human donor with non-small cell lung cancer that progressed on radiotherapy plus ipilimumab.

V is TRBV7-9 and J is TRBJ1-2, with 8 nucleotides matching TRBD1. The CDR3 consists of 15 residues. CDR1 is SEHNR and CDR2 is FQNEAQ in the germline V gene (reference sequence). The junction had 4 bases not matched to a gene; V was cut back by 1 base and J by 3 bases. The CDR3 sequence is CASSLDGTGHYGYTF. For the CDR3, the DNA is TGTGCCAGCAGCTTAGATGGGACAGGACACTATGGCTACACCTTC. Full variable domain (remainder filled in from reference TRBV7-9 and TRBJ1-2): DTGVSQNPRHKITKRGQNVTFRCDPISEHNRLYWYRQTLGQGPEFLTYFQNEAQLEKSRLLSDRFSAERPKGSFSTLEIQRTEQGDSAMYLCASSLDGTGHYGYTFGSGTRLTVV.

The J gene is TRBJ1-5, the V gene TRBV4-3, with D unresolved. This CDR3 contains 15 residues. Deletions cut 0 bases from V and 4 bases from J, with 10 bases between. Germline V gene lookup returns CDR1 LGHNA and CDR2 YSLEER. CDR3 sequence: CASSQEQRMNQPQHF. The CDR3 DNA reads as TGCGCCAGCAGCCAAGAACAACGGATGAATCAGCCCCAGCATTTT.

The chain joins TRBV10-3 to TRBJ2-5; D is possibly TRBD1 or TRBD2 (6 bases each). The germline V and J ends were trimmed by 0 bases and 5 bases, with 16 bases remaining between them. Germline V lookup: CDR1 ENHRY, CDR2 SYGVKD. This CDR3 is 16 amino acids long. The CDR3 DNA reads as TGTGCCATCAGTGAGTCGCGGCCAGGGGACTGGGAGACCCAGTACTTC. Translating gives CAISESRPGDWETQYF.

The chain recombines TRBV18 with TRBJ2-7; 9 bases agree with TRBD1. Per germline, CDR1 KGHSH and CDR2 LQKENI. V lost 6 bases and J lost 1; bases outside the gene matches: 7. CDR3 length: 15 amino acids. CDR3 sequence reads: CASSPQGTGSYEQYV. The DNA for the CDR3 is TGTGCCAGCTCTCCCCAAGGGACAGGGTCCTACGAGCAGTACGTC.

The chain has TRBV10-2 and TRBJ1-1, with TRBD1 matching over 11 bases. CDR1 is WSHSY and CDR2 is SAAADI in the germline V gene. The ends lost 7 bases at V and 3 bases at J; junction bases unmatched: 4. The CDR3 has 14 amino acids. In nucleotides, the CDR3 is TGCGCCAGCATGCAGGACAGGGGGCACACTGAAGCTTTCTTT. Residues: CASMQDRGHTEAFF.